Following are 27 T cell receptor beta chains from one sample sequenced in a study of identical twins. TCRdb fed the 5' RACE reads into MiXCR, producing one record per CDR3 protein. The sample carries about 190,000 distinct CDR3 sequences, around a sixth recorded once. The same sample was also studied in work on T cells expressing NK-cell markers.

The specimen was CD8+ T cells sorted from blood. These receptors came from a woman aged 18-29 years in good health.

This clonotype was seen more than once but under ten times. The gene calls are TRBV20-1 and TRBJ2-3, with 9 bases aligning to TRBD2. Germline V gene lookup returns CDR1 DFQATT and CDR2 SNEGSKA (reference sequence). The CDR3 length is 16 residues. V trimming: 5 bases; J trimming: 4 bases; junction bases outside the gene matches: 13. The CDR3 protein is CSASSERGVWADTQYF. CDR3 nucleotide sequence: TGCAGTGCTTCCTCGGAGCGGGGGGTTTGGGCAGATACGCAGTATTTT.

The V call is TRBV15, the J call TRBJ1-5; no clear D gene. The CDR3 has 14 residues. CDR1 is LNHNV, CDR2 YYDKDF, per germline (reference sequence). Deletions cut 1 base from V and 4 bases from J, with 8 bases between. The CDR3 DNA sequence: TGTGCCACCAGCAGAGTGGAGCAAAATCAGCCCCAGCATTTT. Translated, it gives CATSRVEQNQPQHF.

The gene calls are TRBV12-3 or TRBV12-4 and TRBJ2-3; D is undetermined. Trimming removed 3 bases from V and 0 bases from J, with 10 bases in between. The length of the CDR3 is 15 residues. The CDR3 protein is CASSFGSPSTDTQYF. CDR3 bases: TGTGCCAGCAGTTTTGGCAGCCCCAGCACAGATACGCAGTATTTT.

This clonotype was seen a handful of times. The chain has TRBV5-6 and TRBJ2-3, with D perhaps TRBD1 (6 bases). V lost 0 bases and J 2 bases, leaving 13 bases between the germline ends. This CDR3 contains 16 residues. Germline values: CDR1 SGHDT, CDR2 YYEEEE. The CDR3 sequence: CASSLAPTGLTDTQYF. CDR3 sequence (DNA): TGTGCCAGCAGCTTGGCTCCCACAGGGCTCACAGATACGCAGTATTTT.

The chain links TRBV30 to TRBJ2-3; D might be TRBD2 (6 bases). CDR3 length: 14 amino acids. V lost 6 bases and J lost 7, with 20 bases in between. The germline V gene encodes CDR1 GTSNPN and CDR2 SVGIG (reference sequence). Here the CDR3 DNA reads TGTGCCTGCCTAAGGGGCGGGAATGGCCATACGCAGTATTTT. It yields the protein CACLRGGNGHTQYF.

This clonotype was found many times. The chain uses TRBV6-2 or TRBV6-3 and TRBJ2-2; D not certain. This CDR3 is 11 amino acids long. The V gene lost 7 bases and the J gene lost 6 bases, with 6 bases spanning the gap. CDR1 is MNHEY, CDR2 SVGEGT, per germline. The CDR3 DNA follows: TGTGCCAGCACGCTCGCCGGGGAGCTGTTTTTT. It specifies CASTLAGELFF.

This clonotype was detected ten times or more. CDR3 DNA: TGTGCCAGCAGGGACGCTGATTCAGGTCAAGCTTTCTTT. Amino acid sequence: CASRDADSGQAFF. The rearrangement uses TRBV12-3 or TRBV12-4 and TRBJ1-1; D unclear. Trimming removed 6 bases from V and 9 bases from J, with 17 bases in between. The CDR3 is 13 amino acids.

The CDR3 nucleotides are TGTGCCAGCAGCTTAGGTCCGGGAACCAACAATGAGCAGTTCTTC. Translation gives CASSLGPGTNNEQFF. This chain joins TRBV7-8 and TRBJ2-1; tentatively, D is TRBD2 (5 bases). This CDR3 is built from 15 residues. V gave up 1 base and J gave up 5 bases, with 12 bases separating them. Germline lookup yields CDR1 SGHVS and CDR2 FQNEAQ.

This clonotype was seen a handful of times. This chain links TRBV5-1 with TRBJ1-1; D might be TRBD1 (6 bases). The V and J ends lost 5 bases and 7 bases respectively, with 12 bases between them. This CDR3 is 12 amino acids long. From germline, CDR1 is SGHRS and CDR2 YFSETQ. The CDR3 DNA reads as TGCGCCAGCAGAGGACAGACAGATGAAGCTTTCTTT. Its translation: CASRGQTDEAFF.

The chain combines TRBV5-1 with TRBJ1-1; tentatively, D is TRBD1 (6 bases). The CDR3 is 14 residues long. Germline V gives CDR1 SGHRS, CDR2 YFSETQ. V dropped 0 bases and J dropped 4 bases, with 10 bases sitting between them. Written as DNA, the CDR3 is TGCGCCAGCAGCTTGGGCAGGGGAGCCACTGAAGCTTTCTTT. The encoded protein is CASSLGRGATEAFF.

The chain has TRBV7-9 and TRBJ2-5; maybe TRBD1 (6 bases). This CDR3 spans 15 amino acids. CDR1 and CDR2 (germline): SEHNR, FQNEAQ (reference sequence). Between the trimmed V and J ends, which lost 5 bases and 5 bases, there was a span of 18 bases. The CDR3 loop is CASSARSDRLETQYF. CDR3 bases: TGTGCCAGCAGCGCTCGGTCCGACAGGTTGGAGACCCAGTACTTC.

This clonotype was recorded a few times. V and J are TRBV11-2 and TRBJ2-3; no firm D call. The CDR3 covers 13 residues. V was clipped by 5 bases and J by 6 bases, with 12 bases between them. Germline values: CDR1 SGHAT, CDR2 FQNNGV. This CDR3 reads CASSPIIGDTQYF. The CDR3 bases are TGTGCCAGCAGCCCGATAATAGGGGATACGCAGTATTTT.

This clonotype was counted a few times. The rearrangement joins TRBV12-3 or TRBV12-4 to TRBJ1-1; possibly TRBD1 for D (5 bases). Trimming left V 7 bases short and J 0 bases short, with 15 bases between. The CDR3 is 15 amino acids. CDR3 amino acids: CASNSPGRVNTEAFF. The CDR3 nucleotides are TGTGCCAGCAATAGTCCGGGCAGGGTGAACACTGAAGCTTTCTTT.

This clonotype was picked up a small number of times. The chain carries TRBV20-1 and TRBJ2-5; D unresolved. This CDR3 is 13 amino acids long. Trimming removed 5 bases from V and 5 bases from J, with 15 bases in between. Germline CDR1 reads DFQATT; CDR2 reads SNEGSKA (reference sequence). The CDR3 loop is CSALEAWYETQYF. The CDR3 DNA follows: TGCAGTGCTTTGGAAGCGTGGTACGAGACCCAGTACTTC.

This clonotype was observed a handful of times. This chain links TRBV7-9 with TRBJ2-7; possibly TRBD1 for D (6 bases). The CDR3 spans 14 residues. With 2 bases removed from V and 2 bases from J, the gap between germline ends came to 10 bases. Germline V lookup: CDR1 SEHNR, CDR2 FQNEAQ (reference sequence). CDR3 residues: CASSLPGAAYEQYF. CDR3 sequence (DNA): TGTGCCAGCAGCTTACCAGGGGCGGCCTACGAGCAGTACTTC.

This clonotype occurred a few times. CDR3: CASSISGTGVNEQFF. The CDR3 bases are TGTGCCAGCAGCATATCCGGGACAGGGGTCAATGAGCAGTTCTTC. The rearrangement joins TRBV7-8 to TRBJ2-1; 10 nucleotides align to TRBD1. The CDR3 contains 15 residues. Unmatched junction bases numbered 7, after V lost 5 bases and J lost 6 bases. Germline loops: CDR1 SGHVS, CDR2 FQNEAQ.

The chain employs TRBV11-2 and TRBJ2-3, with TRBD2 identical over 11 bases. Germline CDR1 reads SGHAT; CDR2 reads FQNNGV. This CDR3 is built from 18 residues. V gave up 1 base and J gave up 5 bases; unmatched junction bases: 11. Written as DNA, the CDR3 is TGTGCCAGCAGCTTAGGACCGGGACTAGCGGAGGGGGGAGATACGCAGTATTTT. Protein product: CASSLGPGLAEGGDTQYF. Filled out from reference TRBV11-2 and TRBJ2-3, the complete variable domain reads EAGVAQSPRYKIIEKRQSVAFWCNPISGHATLYWYQQILGQGPKLLIQFQNNGVVDDSQLPKDRFSAERLKGVDSTLKIQPAKLEDSAVYLCASSLGPGLAEGGDTQYFGPGTRLTVL.

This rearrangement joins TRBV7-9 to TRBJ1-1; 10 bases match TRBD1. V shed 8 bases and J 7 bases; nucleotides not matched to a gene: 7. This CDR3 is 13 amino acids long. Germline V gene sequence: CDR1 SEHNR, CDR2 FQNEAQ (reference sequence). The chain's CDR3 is CASRDRGLSEAFF. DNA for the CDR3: TGTGCCAGCCGGGACAGGGGTTTGAGTGAAGCTTTCTTT.

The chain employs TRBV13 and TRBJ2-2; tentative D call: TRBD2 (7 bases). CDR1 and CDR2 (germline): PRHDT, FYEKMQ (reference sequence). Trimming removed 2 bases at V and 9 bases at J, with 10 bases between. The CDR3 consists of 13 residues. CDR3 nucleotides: TGTGCCAGCAGCTTACGGGGGGCCCGGGAGCTGTTTTTT. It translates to CASSLRGARELFF.

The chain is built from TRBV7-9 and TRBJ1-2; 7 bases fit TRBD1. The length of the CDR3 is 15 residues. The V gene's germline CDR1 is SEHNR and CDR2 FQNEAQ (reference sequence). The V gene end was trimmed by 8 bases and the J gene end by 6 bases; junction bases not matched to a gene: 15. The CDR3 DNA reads TGTGCCAGCTTTCAAAGTGGGGTCGACAGGGATGGCTACACCTTC. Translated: CASFQSGVDRDGYTF.

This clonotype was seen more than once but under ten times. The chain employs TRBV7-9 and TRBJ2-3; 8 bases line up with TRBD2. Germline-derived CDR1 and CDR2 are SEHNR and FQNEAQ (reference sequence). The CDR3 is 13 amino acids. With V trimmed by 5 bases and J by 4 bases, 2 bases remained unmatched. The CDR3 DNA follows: TGTGCCAGCAGCGCAGCGGGGGCAGATACGCAGTATTTT. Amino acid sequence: CASSAAGADTQYF.

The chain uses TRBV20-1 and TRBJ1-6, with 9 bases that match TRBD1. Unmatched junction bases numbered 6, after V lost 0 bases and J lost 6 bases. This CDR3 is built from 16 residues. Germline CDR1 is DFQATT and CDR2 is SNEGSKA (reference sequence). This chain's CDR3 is CSARDQGTGPNSPLHF. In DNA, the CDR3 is TGCAGTGCTAGAGATCAGGGGACAGGGCCTAATTCACCCCTCCACTTT.

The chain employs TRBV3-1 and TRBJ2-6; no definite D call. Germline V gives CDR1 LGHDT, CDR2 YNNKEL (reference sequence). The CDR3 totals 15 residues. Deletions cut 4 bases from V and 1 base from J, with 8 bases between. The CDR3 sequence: CASSPRPSGANVLTF. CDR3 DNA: TGTGCCAGCAGCCCCCGGCCTTCTGGGGCCAACGTCCTGACTTTC.

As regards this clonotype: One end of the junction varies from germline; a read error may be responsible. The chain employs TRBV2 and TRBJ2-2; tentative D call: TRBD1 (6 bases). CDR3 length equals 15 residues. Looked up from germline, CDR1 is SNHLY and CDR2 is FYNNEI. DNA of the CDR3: TGTGCCAGCAGTAACAACCCTACAGGGACCGGGGAGCCGTTTTTT. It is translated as CASSNNPTGTGEPFF. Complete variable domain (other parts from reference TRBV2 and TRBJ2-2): EPEVTQTPSHQVTQMGQEVILRCVPISNHLYFYWYRQILGQKVEFLVSFYNNEISEKSEIFDDQFSVERPDGSNFTLKIRSTKLEDSAMYFCASSNNPTGTGEPFFGEGSRLTVL.

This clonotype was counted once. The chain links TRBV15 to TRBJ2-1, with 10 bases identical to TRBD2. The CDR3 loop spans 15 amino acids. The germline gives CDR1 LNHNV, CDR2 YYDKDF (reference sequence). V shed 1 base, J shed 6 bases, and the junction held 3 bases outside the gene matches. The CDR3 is CATSRASGSSNEQFF. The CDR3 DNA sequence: TGTGCCACCAGCAGAGCTAGCGGGAGCTCCAATGAGCAGTTCTTC.

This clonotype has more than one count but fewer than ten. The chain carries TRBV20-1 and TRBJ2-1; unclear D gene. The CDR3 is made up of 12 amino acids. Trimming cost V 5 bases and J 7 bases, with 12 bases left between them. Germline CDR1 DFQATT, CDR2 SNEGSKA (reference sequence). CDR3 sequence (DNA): TGCAGTGCTGTTTACTTGGGGAATGAGCAGTTCTTC. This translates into CSAVYLGNEQFF.

The CDR3 nucleotides are TGCGCCAGCAGCCAGACACCTAGCGGGAACTACGAGCAGTACTTC. As protein: CASSQTPSGNYEQYF. J is TRBJ2-7 and V is TRBV4-1; 9 bases map to TRBD2. V was clipped by 3 bases and J by 3 bases; unmatched bases: 6. CDR1 MGHRA and CDR2 YSYEKL come from the germline V gene. The CDR3 runs to 15 residues.